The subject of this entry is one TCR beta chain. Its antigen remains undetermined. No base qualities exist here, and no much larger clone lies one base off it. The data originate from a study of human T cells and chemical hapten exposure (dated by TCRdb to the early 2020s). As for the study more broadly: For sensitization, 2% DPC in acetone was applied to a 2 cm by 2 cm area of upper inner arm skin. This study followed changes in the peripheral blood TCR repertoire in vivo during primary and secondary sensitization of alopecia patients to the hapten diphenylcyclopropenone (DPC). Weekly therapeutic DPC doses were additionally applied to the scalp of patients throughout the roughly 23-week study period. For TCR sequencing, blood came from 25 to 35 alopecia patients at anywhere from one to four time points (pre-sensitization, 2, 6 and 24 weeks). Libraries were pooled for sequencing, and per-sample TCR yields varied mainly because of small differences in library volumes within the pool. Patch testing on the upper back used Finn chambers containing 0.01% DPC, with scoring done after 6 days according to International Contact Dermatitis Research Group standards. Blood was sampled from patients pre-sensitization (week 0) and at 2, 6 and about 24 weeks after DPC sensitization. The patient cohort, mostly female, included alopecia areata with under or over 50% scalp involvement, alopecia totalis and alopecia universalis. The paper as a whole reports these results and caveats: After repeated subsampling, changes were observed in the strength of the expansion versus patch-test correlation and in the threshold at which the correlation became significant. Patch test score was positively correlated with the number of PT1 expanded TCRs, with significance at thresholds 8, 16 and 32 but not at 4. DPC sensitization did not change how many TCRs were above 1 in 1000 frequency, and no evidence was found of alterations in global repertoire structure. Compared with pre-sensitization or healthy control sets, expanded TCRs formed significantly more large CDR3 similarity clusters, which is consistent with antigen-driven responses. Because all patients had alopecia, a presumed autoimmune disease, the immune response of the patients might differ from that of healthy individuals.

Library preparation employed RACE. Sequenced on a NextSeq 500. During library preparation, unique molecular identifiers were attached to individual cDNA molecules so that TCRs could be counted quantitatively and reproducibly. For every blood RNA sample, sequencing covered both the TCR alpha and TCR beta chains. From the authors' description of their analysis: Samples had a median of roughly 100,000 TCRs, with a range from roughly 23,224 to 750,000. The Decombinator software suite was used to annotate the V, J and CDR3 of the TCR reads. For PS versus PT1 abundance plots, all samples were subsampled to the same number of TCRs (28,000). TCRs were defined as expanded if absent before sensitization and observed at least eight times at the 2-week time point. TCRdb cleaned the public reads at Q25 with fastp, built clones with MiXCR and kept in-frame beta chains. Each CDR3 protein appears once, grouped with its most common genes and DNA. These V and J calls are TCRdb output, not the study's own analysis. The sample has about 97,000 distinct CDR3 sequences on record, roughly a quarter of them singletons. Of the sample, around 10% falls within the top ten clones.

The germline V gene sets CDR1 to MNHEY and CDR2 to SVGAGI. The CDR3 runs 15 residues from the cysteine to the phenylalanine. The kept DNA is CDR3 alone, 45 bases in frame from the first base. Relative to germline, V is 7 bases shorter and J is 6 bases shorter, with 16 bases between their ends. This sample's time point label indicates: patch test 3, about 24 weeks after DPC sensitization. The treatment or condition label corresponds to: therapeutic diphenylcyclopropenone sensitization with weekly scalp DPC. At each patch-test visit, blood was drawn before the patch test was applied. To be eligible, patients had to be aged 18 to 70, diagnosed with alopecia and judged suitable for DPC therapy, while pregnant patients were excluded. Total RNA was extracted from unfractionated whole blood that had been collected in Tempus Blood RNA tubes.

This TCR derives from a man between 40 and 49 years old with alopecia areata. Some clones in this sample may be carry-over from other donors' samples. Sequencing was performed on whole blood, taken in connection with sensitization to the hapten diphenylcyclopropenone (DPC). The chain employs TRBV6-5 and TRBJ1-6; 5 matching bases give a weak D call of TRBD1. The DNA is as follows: TGTGCCAGCACCCGGATGGGCAGGGTTAATTCACCCCTCCACTTT. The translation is CASTRMGRVNSPLHF.